This T cell receptor (beta chain) was sequenced during a study of control samples from healthy donors and cancer patients. The data were produced by immunoSEQ multiplex PCR, yet TCRdb's version contains in-frame clones alone and is incomplete. In the table there are roughly 80,000 clones, around nine tenths of which are singletons. This clonotype was sampled from a woman aged 50 to 65 in good health. The specimen sequenced was blood.

The CDR3, as DNA: TGTGCCAGCAGCCAAAAACAGGGTTGGAATAATTCACCCCTCCACTTT. This sequence encodes CASSQKQGWNNSPLHF. The gene calls are TRBV4-2 and TRBJ1-6, with D possibly matching TRBD1 (6 bases). The V and J ends lost 2 bases and 5 bases respectively, with 13 bases between them. Germline CDR1 and CDR2: LGHNA and YNFKEQ. This CDR3 contains 16 residues.